The present entry profiles one T cell receptor (beta chain) with its context. Its antigen remains unknown. The sort gate was single viable CD3+CD4+CD8-CD45RO+ cells for memory CD4+ T cells. J gave up 2 bases and V 1 base, and 4 bases lay outside the gene matches. The CDR3 consists of 15 residues. The germline CDR1 and CDR2 sequences are MGHRA and YSYEKL. The sample belongs to a study of memory CD4+ T cells and cytomegalovirus serostatus. Findings and limits, study-wide: The CMV-associated TCR signature appears largely within the CD4+ memory repertoire. Each of approximately 73 CMV-associated TCRbeta sequences occurred in one to five individuals.

TCRdb's table, derived via immunoSEQ multiplex PCR, lists solely in-frame clones and lacks some. The table records about 53,000 clones, 78% of them present only once. V and J are TRBV4-1 and TRBJ2-5; 7 bases align to TRBD2. The source is an adult in good health and CMV-seronegative. The sequenced sample consisted of memory CD4+ T cells from blood. In DNA, the CDR3 is TGCGCCAGCAGCCAAGGTACTAGCGCACAAGAGACCCAGTACTTC. Residues: CASSQGTSAQETQYF.